Below, 28 T cell receptor beta chains from the same sample are listed, as sequenced in a study of blood T cell repertoires in COVID-19. Sequenced by immunoSEQ multiplex PCR; TCRdb stores in-frame clones only, minus some. This sample carries some 180,000 clones, 82% of them seen once, and the ten largest clones take about 7.8%. Material: peripheral blood. These receptors were collected from a woman in her sixties or seventies with COVID-19, enrolled during active disease.

The chain carries TRBV2 and TRBJ1-6, with unresolved D. There are 14 residues in the CDR3. Germline V gene lookup returns CDR1 SNHLY and CDR2 FYNNEI. V dropped 8 bases and J dropped 7 bases, with 15 bases sitting between them. The CDR3 spells CASLREVGNSPLHF. As DNA, the CDR3 is TGTGCCAGCTTGAGGGAGGTGGGCAATTCACCCCTCCACTTT.

V gene TRBV11-2 combines with J gene TRBJ1-2; TRBD1 matches at 8 bases. The CDR3 spans 15 residues. Germline CDR1 and CDR2: SGHAT and FQNNGV. The V and J ends lost 4 bases and 3 bases, in that order; junction bases with no gene match: 7. CDR3 sequence reads: CASSSGTGDHYGYTF. CDR3 DNA sequence: TGTGCCAGCAGCTCTGGGACAGGAGATCACTATGGCTACACCTTC.

The genes are TRBV28 and TRBJ2-1; D call uncertain. Trimming left V 3 bases short and J 4 bases short, with 7 bases between. Germline loops: CDR1 MDHEN, CDR2 SYDVKM. This CDR3 is 13 amino acids long. The CDR3 nucleotides are TGTGCCAGCAGTTTCAACGGGTACAATGAGCAGTTCTTC. Its translation is CASSFNGYNEQFF.

The chain recombines TRBV6-5 with TRBJ1-5; TRBD1 matches at 8 bases. The CDR3 spans 15 residues. Germline CDR1 reads MNHEY; CDR2 reads SVGAGI. The V segment lost 6 bases and the J segment 3 bases; nucleotides outside the gene matches: 7. The CDR3 DNA reads TGTGCCAGCAGCCACTCACAGGGGGACAATCAGCCCCAGCATTTT. Translating gives CASSHSQGDNQPQHF.

The chain combines TRBV5-4 with TRBJ2-1; perhaps TRBD1 as D (5 bases). The germline CDR1 and CDR2 sequences are SGHNT and YYREEE (reference sequence). V lost 0 bases and J lost 8, with 15 bases in between. The CDR3 runs to 15 residues. The CDR3 sequence: CASSLEVSGLDEQFF. DNA of the CDR3: TGTGCCAGCAGCTTGGAGGTCTCAGGGTTGGATGAGCAGTTCTTC.

This clone was counted a single time. The chain employs TRBV5-8 and TRBJ2-7; D is perhaps TRBD1 (6 bases). Germline V CDR1 and CDR2: SGHTS, YDEGEE. The CDR3 consists of 14 residues. V lost 4 bases, J lost 0 bases, and 11 bases lay in between. Here the CDR3 DNA reads TGTGCCAGCAGCGGCCGGGACACCTCCTACGAGCAGTACTTC. It yields the protein CASSGRDTSYEQYF.

The chain uses TRBV29-1 and TRBJ1-5; D not certain. CDR1 and CDR2 (germline): SQVTM, ANQGSEA. V was cut by 4 bases and J by 3 bases, with 7 bases left in between. The CDR3 is 12 residues long. CDR3 nucleotides: TGCAGCGTTGCTAATATCAATCAGCCCCAGCATTTT. As protein: CSVANINQPQHF. The variable domain in full, completed from reference TRBV29-1 and TRBJ1-5, reads SAVISQKPSRDICQRGTSLTIQCQVDSQVTMMFWYRQQPGQSLTLIATANQGSEATYESGFVIDKFPISRPNLTFSTLTVSNMSPEDSSIYLCSVANINQPQHFGDGTRLSIL.

J is TRBJ2-3 and V is TRBV10-3; 12 bases map to TRBD2. Trimming removed 3 bases from V and 5 bases from J; junction bases left unmatched: 9. The CDR3 sequence is 17 residues long. CDR1 is ENHRY, CDR2 SYGVKD, per germline. The CDR3 sequence is CAISDPRLAGALDTQYF. DNA of the CDR3: TGTGCCATCAGTGACCCGAGACTAGCGGGGGCCCTAGATACGCAGTATTTT.

This chain uses TRBV7-3 with TRBJ2-7; 9 nucleotides match TRBD2. V gave up 4 bases and J gave up 2 bases; unmatched junction bases: 12. The CDR3 extends over 17 amino acids. Germline-derived CDR1 and CDR2 are SGHTA and FQGTGA. The CDR3 DNA sequence: TGTGCCAGCAGCTCCAACACAAGGGTAGCGGGAGCCTACGAGCAGTACTTC. This codes for CASSSNTRVAGAYEQYF.

This clone was seen a handful of times. The CDR3 DNA reads TGTGCCAGCAGCAAAGCCCCTACAGGGCACTCTGGAAACACCATATATTTT. This gives the protein CASSKAPTGHSGNTIYF. This chain joins TRBV5-6 and TRBJ1-3, with D perhaps matching TRBD1 (6 bases). The CDR3 has 17 residues. V lost 4 bases, J lost 0 bases, and 17 bases lay in between. Germline V lookup: CDR1 SGHDT, CDR2 YYEEEE. The full variable domain, with the rest looked up from reference TRBV5-6 and TRBJ1-3, is DAGVTQSPTHLIKTRGQQVTLRCSPKSGHDTVSWYQQALGQGPQFIFQYYEEEERQRGNFPDRFSGHQFPNYSSELNVNALLLGDSALYLCASSKAPTGHSGNTIYFGEGSWLTVV.

The gene calls are TRBV3-1 (or the pseudogene TRBV3-2) and TRBJ1-3; no reliable D call. The V gene lost 1 base and the J gene lost 0 bases, with 13 bases spanning the gap. CDR1 and CDR2 from the germline V gene are LGHDT and YNNKEL (reference sequence). This CDR3 comprises 17 residues. CDR3 coding DNA: TGTGCCAGCAGCCAAGTCACAGCCGATAGCTCTGGAAACACCATATATTTT. As protein: CASSQVTADSSGNTIYF.

J is TRBJ1-1 and V is TRBV19; TRBD1 aligns across 9 bases. V shed 6 bases and J 0 bases; nucleotides not matched to a gene: 11. From germline, CDR1 is LNHDA and CDR2 SQIVND (reference sequence). This CDR3 is built from 17 residues. Written as DNA, the CDR3 is TGTGCCAGTAGATTAACCCGGACAGGGGCCATGAACACTGAAGCTTTCTTT. Encoded protein: CASRLTRTGAMNTEAFF. The full variable domain, its missing parts supplied by reference TRBV19 and TRBJ1-1, is DGGITQSPKYLFRKEGQNVTLSCEQNLNHDAMYWYRQDPGQGLRLIYYSQIVNDFQKGDIAEGYSVSREKKESFPLTVTSAQKNPTAFYLCASRLTRTGAMNTEAFFGQGTRLTVV.

The gene calls are TRBV7-9 and TRBJ1-2, with 7 bases fitting TRBD1. This CDR3 spans 15 amino acids. The ends lost 3 bases at V and 7 bases at J; junction bases unmatched: 11. The germline CDR1 and CDR2 sequences are SEHNR and FQNEAQ (reference sequence). CDR3 nucleotides: TGTGCCAGCAGCTTTGGTGCAGGGGGAGAGGGTGGCTACACCTTC. Translating it yields CASSFGAGGEGGYTF.

This chain connects TRBV7-2 to TRBJ1-1; 7 bases are shared with TRBD1. The CDR3 consists of 14 residues. CDR1 is SGHTA and CDR2 is FQGNSA in the germline V gene. V lost 4 bases, J lost 1 base, and 3 bases stayed unmatched. The CDR3 coding sequence is TGTGCCAGCAGCTCGCACAGGGGGAACACTGAAGCTTTCTTT. Protein sequence: CASSSHRGNTEAFF.

V gene TRBV27 combines with J gene TRBJ1-6; weak D call: TRBD1 (5 bases). The germline CDR1 and CDR2 sequences are MNHEY and SMNVEV (reference sequence). This CDR3 spans 16 amino acids. V dropped 3 bases and J dropped 3 bases, with 12 bases sitting between them. In nucleotides, the CDR3 is TGTGCCAGCAGTTTCCAGGGCCTGATCTATAATTCACCCCTCCACTTT. Its translation is CASSFQGLIYNSPLHF.

The chain employs TRBV7-6 and TRBJ1-6, with D uncertain. Germline CDR1 and CDR2: SGHVS and FNYEAQ. V was cut by 1 base and J by 9 bases, with 10 bases left in between. This CDR3 spans 14 amino acids. CDR3 protein: CASSLGPSGSPLHF. As DNA, the CDR3 is TGTGCCAGCAGCTTAGGACCCTCGGGTTCACCCCTCCACTTT.

The rearrangement links TRBV27 to TRBJ1-6; TRBD1 matches at 7 bases. V lost 6 bases, J lost 6 bases, and 8 bases stayed unmatched. Germline lookup yields CDR1 MNHEY and CDR2 SMNVEV (reference sequence). CDR3 length: 15 amino acids. The CDR3 DNA reads as TGTGCCAGCAGGGGGGACAGCTCTGCTAATTCACCCCTCCACTTT. The encoded protein is CASRGDSSANSPLHF.

The chain carries TRBV28 and TRBJ2-7; 7 bases are shared with TRBD2. V dropped 7 bases and J dropped 2; count of bases not matched to a gene: 11. CDR3 length equals 15 residues. CDR1 is MDHEN, CDR2 SYDVKM, per germline. The CDR3 sequence: CASKTGGLGAYEQYF. CDR3 nucleotides: TGTGCCAGCAAGACGGGGGGATTGGGAGCCTACGAGCAGTACTTC.

CDR3 amino acids: CASSATGGGSTQYF. In nucleotides, the CDR3 is TGTGCCAGCAGCGCGACAGGGGGCGGATCGACCCAGTACTTC. The V and J genes are TRBV11-2 and TRBJ2-5; TRBD1 agrees at 10 bases. This CDR3 is built from 14 residues. Losses at the gene ends were 5 bases for V and 7 bases for J; bases not matched to a gene: 7. Germline V gives CDR1 SGHAT, CDR2 FQNNGV.

This clone is a singleton in its sample. This chain connects TRBV28 to TRBJ1-2, with D unclear. V was cut by 3 bases and J by 4 bases, with 15 bases left in between. The length of the CDR3 is 15 residues. Germline V gene sequence: CDR1 MDHEN, CDR2 SYDVKM. The chain's CDR3 is CASSFRRESFYGYTF. The CDR3 nucleotides are TGTGCCAGCAGTTTTAGACGGGAGAGCTTCTATGGCTACACCTTC.

This clone was found a few times. This chain connects TRBV5-1 to TRBJ2-1; 7 bases map to TRBD1. This CDR3 is built from 16 residues. Trimming removed 4 bases from V and 12 bases from J; junction bases left unmatched: 19. CDR1 is SGHRS and CDR2 is YFSETQ in the germline V gene. CDR3 loop: CASSDWTGRSSHGQFF. The CDR3 coding sequence is TGCGCCAGCAGCGACTGGACAGGCCGATCCTCTCATGGGCAGTTCTTC.

The V call is TRBV5-5, the J call TRBJ1-1; 7 positions match TRBD1. Trimming took 3 bases from V and 5 from J; bases not matched to a gene: 10. This CDR3 has 15 amino acids. The germline V gene has CDR1 SGHKS and CDR2 YYEKEE (reference sequence). The CDR3 DNA is TGTGCCAGCAGCTCCCAGGGGGTTTCCGGGACTGAAGCTTTCTTT. It codes for CASSSQGVSGTEAFF.

The rearrangement uses TRBV10-3 and TRBJ1-5; D gene ambiguous. V was clipped by 11 bases and J by 0 bases, with 8 bases between them. This CDR3 is 12 amino acids long. The V gene's germline CDR1 is ENHRY and CDR2 SYGVKD. The DNA of the CDR3 is TGTGCCTCCGGGGTTAGCAATCAGCCCCAGCATTTT. Protein product: CASGVSNQPQHF.

The chain combines TRBV4-2 with TRBJ2-2; TRBD2 aligns across 11 bases. V was pared by 0 bases and J by 0 bases, with 3 bases of the junction left unmatched. Germline loops: CDR1 LGHNA, CDR2 YNFKEQ. There are 18 residues in the CDR3. CDR3: CASSQETSGSSNTGELFF. Written as DNA, the CDR3 is TGTGCCAGCAGCCAAGAAACTAGCGGGAGTTCGAACACCGGGGAGCTGTTTTTT.

A note on this clone: This may be a read error, as it is one base from a much larger clone. Within the sample, other DNA sequences also encode this same CDR3. The chain joins TRBV7-9 to TRBJ1-1; 7 bases align to TRBD1. This CDR3 comprises 18 residues. In germline, CDR1 is SEHNR, CDR2 FQNEAQ (reference sequence). V shed 5 bases, J shed 3 bases, and the junction held 18 bases outside the gene matches. The CDR3 is CASSLRRPPGQSYTEAFF. The CDR3, as DNA: TGTGCCAGCAGCCTAAGAAGGCCCCCGGGACAGAGTTACACTGAAGCTTTCTTT. Full variable domain (remainder filled in from reference TRBV7-9 and TRBJ1-1): DTGVSQNPRHKITKRGQNVTFRCDPISEHNRLYWYRQTLGQGPEFLTYFQNEAQLEKSRLLSDRFSAERPKGSFSTLEIQRTEQGDSAMYLCASSLRRPPGQSYTEAFFGQGTRLTVV.

This clone was counted a single time. The chain couples TRBV15 to TRBJ1-5; TRBD1 is a possible D gene (5 bases). The CDR3 is made up of 18 amino acids. CDR1 is LNHNV, CDR2 YYDKDF, per germline (reference sequence). V dropped 0 bases and J dropped 0 bases, with 15 bases sitting between them. The CDR3 loop reads CATSRESDSLYSNQPQHF. DNA of the CDR3: TGTGCCACCAGCAGAGAGTCCGACAGCCTCTATAGCAATCAGCCCCAGCATTTT.

This chain connects TRBV11-2 to TRBJ2-2; D not certain. V was cut by 2 bases and J by 1 base, with 8 bases left in between. The CDR3 length is 15 residues. The germline V gene encodes CDR1 SGHAT and CDR2 FQNNGV. Here the CDR3 DNA reads TGTGCCAGCAGCTTAAATCTAGGGAACACCGGGGAGCTGTTTTTT. As protein: CASSLNLGNTGELFF. Drawing the rest from reference TRBV11-2 and TRBJ2-2, the complete variable domain is EAGVAQSPRYKIIEKRQSVAFWCNPISGHATLYWYQQILGQGPKLLIQFQNNGVVDDSQLPKDRFSAERLKGVDSTLKIQPAKLEDSAVYLCASSLNLGNTGELFFGEGSRLTVL.

The chain is built from TRBV5-1 and TRBJ1-6; 8 nucleotides line up with TRBD1. This CDR3 region has 15 residues. Trimming removed 2 bases from V and 7 bases from J; junction bases left unmatched: 5. The germline gives CDR1 SGHRS, CDR2 YFSETQ. Here the CDR3 reads CASSFLQGGNSPLHF. DNA for the CDR3: TGCGCCAGCAGCTTTCTACAGGGGGGGAATTCACCCCTCCACTTT.